The 27 T cell receptor beta chains presented below share a single source sample, sequenced in a study of cytomegalovirus exposure and HLA in healthy donors. Libraries were prepared by immunoSEQ multiplex PCR; TCRdb keeps only in-frame clonotypes and omits some of them. The sample consists of roughly 60,000 clones, roughly 96% of them appearing once. Material: PBMCs. Every receptor here comes from a man younger than 35 in good health and CMV-seronegative.

The chain employs TRBV15 and TRBJ2-1; D might be TRBD1 (6 bases). The CDR3 runs to 15 residues. From germline, CDR1 is LNHNV and CDR2 YYDKDF (reference sequence). V shed 4 bases and J shed 8 bases, with 18 bases lying between them. CDR3 sequence: CATSTAGVNRDEQFF. The CDR3 DNA sequence: TGTGCCACCAGCACCGCAGGGGTCAATCGCGATGAGCAGTTCTTC.

J is TRBJ2-5 and V is TRBV27; D is possibly TRBD2 (6 bases). The CDR3 runs to 15 residues. Trimming cost V 0 bases and J 2 bases, with 10 bases left between them. Germline-derived CDR1 and CDR2 are MNHEY and SMNVEV (reference sequence). The DNA of the CDR3 is TGTGCCAGCAGTTTATCTGGGGGACTGCAAGAGACCCAGTACTTC. Encoded protein: CASSLSGGLQETQYF.

This chain uses TRBV5-1 with TRBJ1-2; TRBD1 aligns across 10 bases. Germline CDR1 SGHRS, CDR2 YFSETQ. The CDR3 length is 16 residues. V shed 2 bases and J 3 bases; nucleotides not matched to a gene: 7. CDR3 sequence reads: CASSFGDRGLDYGYTF. CDR3 sequence (DNA): TGCGCCAGCAGCTTCGGGGACAGGGGCTTGGACTATGGCTACACCTTC.

The CDR3 loop reads CASSYSNGLTEAFF. CDR3 bases: TGTGCCAGCAGTTACTCGAATGGGCTCACTGAAGCTTTCTTT. The rearrangement uses TRBV6-6 and TRBJ1-1; the D is unclear. Germline V gives CDR1 MNHNY, CDR2 SVGAGI (reference sequence). This CDR3 spans 14 amino acids. With 0 bases removed from V and 4 bases from J, the gap between germline ends came to 9 bases.

J is TRBJ2-2 and V is TRBV7-8; 11 nucleotides align to TRBD2. The ends lost 0 bases at V and 4 bases at J; junction bases unmatched: 4. Germline V gene sequence: CDR1 SGHVS, CDR2 FQNEAQ. This CDR3 has 17 amino acids. Here the CDR3 DNA reads TGTGCCAGCAGCTTAGCGGGACTAGCGGACCCCACCGGGGAGCTGTTTTTT. Protein sequence: CASSLAGLADPTGELFF.

This chain links TRBV28 with TRBJ1-5, with 9 bases matching TRBD1. The CDR3 has 16 residues. The germline CDR1 and CDR2 sequences are MDHEN and SYDVKM. The ends lost 3 bases at V and 2 bases at J; junction bases unmatched: 5. The CDR3 sequence is CASSFTGGGGNQPQHF. The CDR3 coding sequence is TGTGCCAGCAGTTTCACAGGGGGCGGTGGCAATCAGCCCCAGCATTTT.

The chain joins TRBV2 to TRBJ2-1; 10 positions agree with TRBD1. Germline values: CDR1 SNHLY, CDR2 FYNNEI. The V gene end was trimmed by 5 bases and the J gene end by 4 bases; junction bases not matched to a gene: 2. This CDR3 is built from 14 residues. CDR3 protein: CASSPGQGYNEQFF. Here the CDR3 DNA reads TGTGCCAGCAGTCCGGGACAGGGGTACAATGAGCAGTTCTTC.

V usage is TRBV28 and J usage is TRBJ2-7, with 10 positions matching TRBD1. The V and J ends lost 3 bases and 2 bases, in that order; junction bases with no gene match: 4. CDR1 and CDR2 (germline): MDHEN, SYDVKM. CDR3 size: 15 residues. CDR3 coding DNA: TGTGCCAGCAGTTTTTCCGGGACAGGGGCCTACGAGCAGTACTTC. Protein sequence: CASSFSGTGAYEQYF.

V is TRBV9 and J is TRBJ2-2; possible D gene TRBD1, 6 bases. The length of the CDR3 is 16 residues. V was clipped by 2 bases and J by 1 base, with 12 bases between them. CDR1 SGDLS and CDR2 YYNGEE come from the germline V gene. The DNA of the CDR3 is TGTGCCAGCAGCGTCACGACAGGTGGGAACACCGGGGAGCTGTTTTTT. It encodes CASSVTTGGNTGELFF.

This clone came up once. The CDR3 sequence: CASSLGGTGSFNQPQHF. Here the CDR3 DNA reads TGTGCCAGCAGTTTGGGGGGGACAGGGAGTTTCAATCAGCCCCAGCATTTT. V is TRBV28 and J is TRBJ1-5; 9 bases line up with TRBD1. CDR1 and CDR2 from the germline V gene are MDHEN and SYDVKM. CDR3 length equals 17 residues. The V and J ends lost 3 bases and 3 bases, in that order; junction bases with no gene match: 9.

The chain is built from TRBV6-5 and TRBJ2-1, with 7 nucleotides matching TRBD1. V lost 5 bases, J lost 0 bases, and 1 base stayed unmatched. The CDR3 contains 14 residues. Germline assignment: CDR1 MNHEY and CDR2 SVGAGI. Here the CDR3 DNA reads TGTGCCAGCAGTCGACAGGGCTCCTACAATGAGCAGTTCTTC. This gives the protein CASSRQGSYNEQFF.

The V gene is TRBV5-1, the J gene TRBJ1-1; 7 bases line up with TRBD1. Germline values: CDR1 SGHRS, CDR2 YFSETQ. After removal of 1 base from V and 0 bases from J, the junction contained 3 bases not matched to a gene. The CDR3 loop spans 15 amino acids. CDR3: CASSLRDSMNTEAFF. CDR3 in DNA: TGCGCCAGCAGCTTGAGGGACAGTATGAACACTGAAGCTTTCTTT. Based on the CDR3 plus reference TRBV5-1 and TRBJ1-1, the full variable domain is KAGVTQTPRYLIKTRGQQVTLSCSPISGHRSVSWYQQTPGQGLQFLFEYFSETQRNKGNFPGRFSGRQFSNSRSEMNVSTLELGDSALYLCASSLRDSMNTEAFFGQGTRLTVV.

The V gene is TRBV5-4, the J gene TRBJ2-7, with D tentatively TRBD1 (6 bases). CDR1 and CDR2 (germline): SGHNT, YYREEE (reference sequence). The CDR3 is 13 residues long. The V end lost 4 bases, the J end lost 3 bases, and 11 bases lay between the germline ends. The CDR3 DNA sequence: TGTGCCAGCAGCCGGGACACAAACTACGAGCAGTACTTC. It codes for CASSRDTNYEQYF.

CDR3 protein: CASRYREAGGPTGELFF. CDR3 bases: TGTGCCAGCAGATACCGGGAAGCGGGAGGGCCGACCGGGGAGCTGTTTTTT. The J gene is TRBJ2-2, the V gene TRBV28, with TRBD2 matching over 10 bases. V dropped 6 bases and J dropped 5; count of bases not matched to a gene: 12. The CDR3 spans 17 residues. Germline V gene data show CDR1 as MDHEN and CDR2 as SYDVKM.

The genes are TRBV28 and TRBJ2-2; TRBD2 agrees at 10 bases. The CDR3 is 19 amino acids. Losses at the gene ends were 7 bases for V and 0 bases for J; bases not matched to a gene: 14. From germline, CDR1 is MDHEN and CDR2 SYDVKM. Here the CDR3 reads CASTPGLAVVTANTGELFF. CDR3 in DNA: TGTGCCAGCACCCCAGGACTAGCGGTGGTAACAGCGAACACCGGGGAGCTGTTTTTT. Variable domain in full (rest from reference TRBV28 and TRBJ2-2): DVKVTQSSRYLVKRTGEKVFLECVQDMDHENMFWYRQDPGLGLRLIYFSYDVKMKEKGDIPEGYSVSREKKERFSLILESASTNQTSMYLCASTPGLAVVTANTGELFFGEGSRLTVL.

The chain is built from TRBV6-1 and TRBJ1-1; 8 bases align to TRBD1. Germline V lookup: CDR1 MNHNS, CDR2 SASEGT. V lost 7 bases and J lost 1; bases outside the gene matches: 5. This CDR3 is 14 amino acids long. This chain's CDR3 is CASKDRVANTEAFF. The DNA for the CDR3 is TGTGCCAGCAAGGACAGGGTTGCGAACACTGAAGCTTTCTTT.

This chain connects TRBV11-2 to TRBJ2-7; D not resolved. The V gene lost 1 base and the J gene lost 3 bases, with 10 bases spanning the gap. CDR1 and CDR2 from the germline V gene are SGHAT and FQNNGV. The CDR3 is made up of 14 amino acids. The CDR3 is CASSLGGSIYEQYF. The CDR3 DNA reads as TGTGCCAGCAGCTTAGGCGGTTCGATCTACGAGCAGTACTTC.

The rearrangement joins TRBV5-1 to TRBJ1-1; D is unresolved. Between the trimmed V and J ends, which lost 0 bases and 6 bases, there was a span of 12 bases. The V gene's germline CDR1 is SGHRS and CDR2 YFSETQ. This CDR3 contains 14 residues. The CDR3 DNA is TGCGCCAGCAGCTTGGCCCTCGGTGGTTCTGAAGCTTTCTTT. Protein product: CASSLALGGSEAFF.

J is TRBJ2-2 and V is TRBV30, with 9 bases lining up with TRBD2. In germline, CDR1 is GTSNPN, CDR2 SVGIG (reference sequence). After removal of 2 bases from V and 6 bases from J, the junction contained 7 bases not matched to a gene. The CDR3 contains 15 residues. This CDR3 is CAWSLQAGGPGELFF. The CDR3 coding sequence is TGTGCCTGGAGTCTTCAGGCGGGAGGGCCCGGGGAGCTGTTTTTT.

The chain links TRBV9 to TRBJ2-7, with 8 bases fitting TRBD1. The CDR3 length is 15 residues. With V trimmed by 1 base and J by 7 bases, 10 bases remained unmatched. Germline V gene lookup returns CDR1 SGDLS and CDR2 YYNGEE. The CDR3 loop is CASSVSHQGAREQYF. The CDR3 DNA is TGTGCCAGCAGCGTATCTCATCAGGGGGCCCGGGAGCAGTACTTC. Filled out from reference TRBV9 and TRBJ2-7, the complete variable domain reads DSGVTQTPKHLITATGQRVTLRCSPRSGDLSVYWYQQSLDQGLQFLIQYYNGEERAKGNILERFSAQQFPDLHSELNLSSLELGDSALYFCASSVSHQGAREQYFGPGTRLTVT.

J is TRBJ2-5 and V is TRBV7-6; a weak D match, TRBD2 (7 bases). Between the trimmed V and J ends, which lost 1 base and 4 bases, there was a span of 10 bases. The CDR3 is made up of 14 amino acids. CDR1 is SGHVS, CDR2 FNYEAQ, per germline. In nucleotides, the CDR3 is TGTGCCAGCAGCTTAGGGGGGGGCCCAGAGACCCAGTACTTC. It specifies CASSLGGGPETQYF.

This clone appeared a single time. V and J are TRBV6-1 and TRBJ2-7; D not certain. This CDR3 has 12 residues. V was cut by 9 bases and J by 0 bases, with 9 bases left in between. Germline CDR1 is MNHNS and CDR2 is SASEGT. CDR3 sequence: CASEEISYEQYF. The CDR3 coding sequence is TGTGCCAGTGAGGAAATCTCCTACGAGCAGTACTTC.

This chain links TRBV2 with TRBJ2-1; tentatively, D is TRBD1 (5 bases). Trimming cost V 5 bases and J 8 bases, with 19 bases left between them. Germline V gives CDR1 SNHLY, CDR2 FYNNEI. The CDR3 runs to 15 residues. The chain's CDR3 is CASSPYGLQGDEQFF. In nucleotides, the CDR3 is TGTGCCAGCAGTCCCTACGGCCTTCAGGGCGATGAGCAGTTCTTC.

The chain has TRBV30 and TRBJ2-1; D possibly corresponds to TRBD2 (7 bases). This CDR3 has 14 amino acids. Germline assignment: CDR1 GTSNPN and CDR2 SVGIG (reference sequence). V gave up 7 bases and J gave up 2 bases, with 15 bases separating them. The CDR3 region has the DNA TGTGCCTCTAGAGGGGGGGGTGCCTACAATGAGCAGTTCTTC. It codes for CASRGGGAYNEQFF.

The chain carries TRBV6-1 and TRBJ2-7; TRBD2 matches at 7 bases. The trim removed 2 bases at V and 2 bases at J, leaving 6 bases unmatched. The CDR3 is made up of 15 amino acids. Germline V lookup: CDR1 MNHNS, CDR2 SASEGT. CDR3: CASSEIGGSAYEQYF. The CDR3 coding sequence is TGTGCCAGCAGTGAAATCGGGGGGTCCGCCTACGAGCAGTACTTC.

The CDR3 loop reads CASSPLFGHPKVYEQYF. The CDR3, as DNA: TGTGCCAGCAGCCCCCTATTTGGGCACCCAAAGGTCTACGAGCAGTACTTC. The gene calls are TRBV11-2 and TRBJ2-7; D not resolved. V lost 5 bases and J 3 bases, leaving 23 bases between the germline ends. Germline CDR1 reads SGHAT; CDR2 reads FQNNGV. CDR3 size: 17 residues. The variable domain in full, with the rest retrieved from reference TRBV11-2 and TRBJ2-7, is EAGVAQSPRYKIIEKRQSVAFWCNPISGHATLYWYQQILGQGPKLLIQFQNNGVVDDSQLPKDRFSAERLKGVDSTLKIQPAKLEDSAVYLCASSPLFGHPKVYEQYFGPGTRLTVT.

J is TRBJ2-1 and V is TRBV27, with a weak D call TRBD2 (6 bases). Trimming pared 6 bases from V and 5 bases from J, leaving 14 bases between. CDR3 length equals 14 residues. Looked up from germline, CDR1 is MNHEY and CDR2 is SMNVEV (reference sequence). The CDR3 loop is CASRPGLHNNEQFF. CDR3 bases: TGTGCCAGCAGGCCGGGACTGCATAACAATGAGCAGTTCTTC.